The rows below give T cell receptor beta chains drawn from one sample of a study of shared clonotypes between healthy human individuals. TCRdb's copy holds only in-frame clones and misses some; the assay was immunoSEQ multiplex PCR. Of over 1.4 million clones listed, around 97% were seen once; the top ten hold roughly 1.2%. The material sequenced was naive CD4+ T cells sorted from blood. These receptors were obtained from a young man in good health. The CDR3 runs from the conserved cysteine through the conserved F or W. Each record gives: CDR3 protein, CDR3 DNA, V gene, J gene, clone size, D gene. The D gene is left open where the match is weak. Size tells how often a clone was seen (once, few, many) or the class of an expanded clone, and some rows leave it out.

cdr3_aa: CASSVLGADTGELFF
cdr3_nt: TGTGCCAGCAGCGTTCTAGGAGCGGACACCGGGGAGCTGTTTTTT
v_call: TRBV9
j_call: TRBJ2-2
clone_size: once
d_call: -

cdr3_aa: CASSLRGRGETQYF
cdr3_nt: TGCGCCAGCAGCTTGAGAGGCAGGGGAGAGACCCAGTACTTC
v_call: TRBV5-1
j_call: TRBJ2-5
clone_size: -
d_call: -

cdr3_aa: CASSPVRKTPYNEQFF
cdr3_nt: TGTGCCAGCAGCCCCGTTCGGAAGACCCCGTACAATGAGCAGTTCTTC
v_call: TRBV9
j_call: TRBJ2-1
clone_size: -
d_call: -

cdr3_aa: CASSLEETQYF
cdr3_nt: TGCGCCAGCAGCTTGGAAGAAACGCAGTATTTT
v_call: TRBV5-1
j_call: TRBJ2-3
clone_size: -
d_call: -

cdr3_aa: CASSFRQVSSYEQYF
cdr3_nt: TGTGCCAGCAGCTTTCGACAGGTGAGCTCCTACGAGCAGTACTTC
v_call: TRBV13
j_call: TRBJ2-7
clone_size: -
d_call: -

cdr3_aa: CASSRAGNEQFF
cdr3_nt: TGTGCCAGTAGTCGGGCGGGCAATGAGCAGTTCTTC
v_call: TRBV19
j_call: TRBJ2-1
clone_size: -
d_call: -

cdr3_aa: CASRPSISSGNTIYF
cdr3_nt: TGTGCCAGCAGGCCCTCCATAAGTTCTGGAAACACCATATATTTT
v_call: TRBV2
j_call: TRBJ1-3
clone_size: -
d_call: -

cdr3_aa: CASSVGGGGYNEQFF
cdr3_nt: TGTGCCAGCAGCGTAGGCGGGGGAGGCTACAATGAGCAGTTCTTC
v_call: TRBV9
j_call: TRBJ2-1
clone_size: -
d_call: TRBD2

cdr3_aa: CASSFGPTRGDGDEAFF
cdr3_nt: TGCGCCAGCAGCTTCGGGCCCACCAGGGGCGATGGTGATGAAGCTTTCTTT
v_call: TRBV5-1
j_call: TRBJ1-1
clone_size: -
d_call: -

cdr3_aa: CASSWGTDGEQFF
cdr3_nt: TGTGCCAGCAGCTGGGGGACGGACGGGGAGCAGTTCTTC
v_call: TRBV7-9
j_call: TRBJ2-1
clone_size: -
d_call: -

cdr3_aa: CASSTSRTPYEQYF
cdr3_nt: TGTGCCAGCAGTACCTCCCGGACACCTTACGAGCAGTACTTC
v_call: TRBV28
j_call: TRBJ2-7
clone_size: -
d_call: -

cdr3_aa: CASKEGVVSGELFF
cdr3_nt: TGTGCCAGCAAGGAGGGAGTGGTCTCCGGGGAGCTGTTTTTT
v_call: TRBV27
j_call: TRBJ2-2
clone_size: -
d_call: -

cdr3_aa: CASSYGPYEQYF
cdr3_nt: TGTGCCAGCAGTTACGGACCCTACGAGCAGTACTTC
v_call: TRBV2
j_call: TRBJ2-7
clone_size: -
d_call: -

cdr3_aa: CASSNGQGARETQYF
cdr3_nt: TGTGCCAGCAGTAACGGACAGGGGGCAAGGGAGACCCAGTACTTC
v_call: TRBV5-4
j_call: TRBJ2-5
clone_size: -
d_call: TRBD1

cdr3_aa: CASSFQSGSAETQYF
cdr3_nt: TGTGCCAGCAGCTTTCAGAGCGGGAGCGCGGAGACCCAGTACTTC
v_call: TRBV11-2
j_call: TRBJ2-5
clone_size: -
d_call: TRBD2

cdr3_aa: CASSPLHVSQGFSGNTIYF
cdr3_nt: TGTGCCAGCTCACCACTTCACGTCTCGCAGGGTTTTTCCGGAAACACCATATATTTT
v_call: TRBV18
j_call: TRBJ1-3
clone_size: -
d_call: -

cdr3_aa: CASTIGGGYSYNEQFF
cdr3_nt: TGTGCCAGCACTATAGGGGGCGGGTATTCCTACAATGAGCAGTTCTTC
v_call: TRBV6-6
j_call: TRBJ2-1
clone_size: -
d_call: TRBD1

cdr3_aa: CASSPSSGDLYNEQFF
cdr3_nt: TGTGCCAGCAGTCCATCGAGCGGGGACCTTTACAATGAGCAGTTCTTC
v_call: TRBV28
j_call: TRBJ2-1
clone_size: -
d_call: TRBD2

cdr3_aa: CASSYRGPGNTIYF
cdr3_nt: TGTGCCAGCAGCTACAGGGGGCCTGGAAACACCATATATTTT
v_call: TRBV14
j_call: TRBJ1-3
clone_size: -
d_call: TRBD1

cdr3_aa: CASSLGRETDTQYF
cdr3_nt: TGTGCCAGCAGTTTGGGGAGGGAGACAGATACGCAGTATTTT
v_call: TRBV28
j_call: TRBJ2-3
clone_size: -
d_call: TRBD2

cdr3_aa: CARSGGQKGNEQFF
cdr3_nt: TGTGCCAGATCTGGGGGACAGAAAGGCAATGAGCAGTTCTTC
v_call: TRBV6-6
j_call: TRBJ2-1
clone_size: -
d_call: TRBD1

cdr3_aa: CASSVGSNNEQFF
cdr3_nt: TGCGCCAGCAGCGTGGGTAGCAACAATGAGCAGTTCTTC
v_call: TRBV4-3
j_call: TRBJ2-1
clone_size: -
d_call: -

cdr3_aa: CASSVDLDTQYF
cdr3_nt: TGTGCCAGCAGCGTAGATCTCGATACGCAGTATTTT
v_call: TRBV9
j_call: TRBJ2-3
clone_size: -
d_call: -

cdr3_aa: CASSRLTFYEQYF
cdr3_nt: TGCGCCAGCAGCCGGCTCACGTTCTACGAGCAGTACTTC
v_call: TRBV5-1
j_call: TRBJ2-7
clone_size: -
d_call: -

cdr3_aa: CASSPPQAVTDTQYF
cdr3_nt: TGTGCCAGCAGCCCACCCCAGGCGGTAACAGATACGCAGTATTTT
v_call: TRBV28
j_call: TRBJ2-3
clone_size: -
d_call: -

cdr3_aa: CASLEGGSTGELFF
cdr3_nt: TGCGCCAGTTTGGAGGGCGGGAGCACCGGGGAGCTGTTTTTT
v_call: TRBV5-1
j_call: TRBJ2-2
clone_size: -
d_call: TRBD2

cdr3_aa: CASSPLSDVTGELFF
cdr3_nt: TGTGCCAGCTCACCACTTTCGGATGTTACCGGGGAGCTGTTTTTT
v_call: TRBV18
j_call: TRBJ2-2
clone_size: -
d_call: -

cdr3_aa: CASSQARLTDTQYF
cdr3_nt: TGTGCCAGCAGCCAAGCTAGGTTGACAGATACGCAGTATTTT
v_call: TRBV14
j_call: TRBJ2-3
clone_size: -
d_call: -

cdr3_aa: CAISGTGAGSYEQYF
cdr3_nt: TGTGCCATCAGCGGGACAGGGGCCGGCTCCTACGAGCAGTACTTC
v_call: TRBV10-3
j_call: TRBJ2-7
clone_size: -
d_call: TRBD1

cdr3_aa: CASKVTWRAETQYF
cdr3_nt: TGTGCCAGCAAGGTCACTTGGAGGGCAGAGACCCAGTACTTC
v_call: TRBV6-5
j_call: TRBJ2-5
clone_size: -
d_call: -

cdr3_aa: CASSSQGSSYNEQFF
cdr3_nt: TGTGCCAGCAGTTCACAGGGGAGCTCCTACAATGAGCAGTTCTTC
v_call: TRBV6-6
j_call: TRBJ2-1
clone_size: -
d_call: TRBD1

cdr3_aa: CASSETGAHYGYTF
cdr3_nt: TGTGCCAGCAGCGAGACAGGGGCGCACTATGGCTACACCTTC
v_call: TRBV9
j_call: TRBJ1-2
clone_size: -
d_call: TRBD1

cdr3_aa: CASSLASDSYEQYF
cdr3_nt: TGCGCCAGCAGCTTGGCCTCAGACTCCTACGAGCAGTACTTC
v_call: TRBV5-1
j_call: TRBJ2-7
clone_size: -
d_call: -

cdr3_aa: CASSEAGIPYEQYF
cdr3_nt: TGTGCCAGCAGTGAAGCAGGCATTCCCTACGAGCAGTACTTC
v_call: TRBV6-1
j_call: TRBJ2-7
clone_size: few
d_call: -

cdr3_aa: CASKVAGNGNTIYF
cdr3_nt: TGCGCCAGCAAGGTTGCGGGCAATGGAAACACCATATATTTT
v_call: TRBV5-1
j_call: TRBJ1-3
clone_size: -
d_call: -

cdr3_aa: CASSTTSGRAGRRGELFF
cdr3_nt: TGTGCCAGCAGCACGACTAGCGGGAGGGCTGGGCGGCGCGGGGAGCTGTTTTTT
v_call: TRBV7-3
j_call: TRBJ2-2
clone_size: -
d_call: TRBD2

cdr3_aa: CASSEGTSGRAYNEQFF
cdr3_nt: TGTGCCAGCAGTGAAGGGACTAGCGGGAGAGCCTACAATGAGCAGTTCTTC
v_call: TRBV6-1
j_call: TRBJ2-1
clone_size: -
d_call: TRBD2

cdr3_aa: CASSHTWGDNTEAFF
cdr3_nt: TGTGCCAGCAGTCATACTTGGGGGGATAACACTGAAGCTTTCTTT
v_call: TRBV28
j_call: TRBJ1-1
clone_size: -
d_call: -

cdr3_aa: CASSSGLAATGELFF
cdr3_nt: TGTGCCAGCAGCTCGGGACTAGCGGCCACCGGGGAGCTGTTTTTT
v_call: TRBV7-3
j_call: TRBJ2-2
clone_size: -
d_call: TRBD2

cdr3_aa: CASSIPGGALYEQYF
cdr3_nt: TGTGCCAGCAGCATCCCCGGGGGGGCCCTCTACGAGCAGTACTTC
v_call: TRBV7-2
j_call: TRBJ2-7
clone_size: -
d_call: TRBD2

cdr3_aa: CASSSRKPRGGEKLFF
cdr3_nt: TGCGCCAGCAGTTCGAGGAAGCCCAGGGGTGGTGAAAAACTGTTTTTT
v_call: TRBV5-1
j_call: TRBJ1-4
clone_size: -
d_call: -

cdr3_aa: CSVDGANYGYTF
cdr3_nt: TGCAGCGTTGACGGAGCTAACTATGGCTACACCTTC
v_call: TRBV29-1
j_call: TRBJ1-2
clone_size: -
d_call: -

cdr3_aa: CASGVGNYGYTF
cdr3_nt: TGTGCCAGCGGAGTGGGAAACTATGGCTACACCTTC
v_call: TRBV28
j_call: TRBJ1-2
clone_size: -
d_call: -

cdr3_aa: CASSSPGNTIYF
cdr3_nt: TGTGCCAGCAGCTCCCCTGGGAACACCATATATTTT
v_call: TRBV7-2
j_call: TRBJ1-3
clone_size: -
d_call: -

cdr3_aa: CASSKGGRDQSETQYF
cdr3_nt: TGTGCCAGCAGCAAGGGCGGGAGGGATCAGTCAGAGACCCAGTACTTC
v_call: TRBV21-1
j_call: TRBJ2-5
clone_size: -
d_call: -

cdr3_aa: CASSLAVSGNHNEQFF
cdr3_nt: TGTGCCAGCAGCTTAGCGGTTAGCGGGAACCACAATGAGCAGTTCTTC
v_call: TRBV7-9
j_call: TRBJ2-1
clone_size: -
d_call: TRBD2

cdr3_aa: CATQGNTGELFF
cdr3_nt: TGTGCCACCCAGGGGAACACCGGGGAGCTGTTTTTT
v_call: TRBV19
j_call: TRBJ2-2
clone_size: once
d_call: -

cdr3_aa: CASSLVSASLRTF
cdr3_nt: TGTGCCAGCAGCTTGGTGTCTGCCTCCCTGCGCACCTTC
v_call: TRBV7-2
j_call: TRBJ1-2
clone_size: -
d_call: -

cdr3_aa: CASSYGTPGYTF
cdr3_nt: TGCGCCAGCAGCTACGGGACGCCAGGCTACACCTTC
v_call: TRBV5-1
j_call: TRBJ1-2
clone_size: -
d_call: -

cdr3_aa: CATKTGVSRDTQYF
cdr3_nt: TGTGCCACTAAGACAGGAGTGAGTCGAGATACGCAGTATTTT
v_call: TRBV2
j_call: TRBJ2-3
clone_size: -
d_call: -

cdr3_aa: CASSALWTGTTGELFF
cdr3_nt: TGTGCCAGCAGTGCCCTTTGGACAGGGACGACCGGGGAGCTGTTTTTT
v_call: TRBV6-1
j_call: TRBJ2-2
clone_size: -
d_call: TRBD1

cdr3_aa: CASKSHWSGQILHF
cdr3_nt: TGTGCCAGTAAGTCTCATTGGAGTGGGCAGATCCTCCATTTT
v_call: TRBV19
j_call: TRBJ1-5
clone_size: -
d_call: -

cdr3_aa: CASSSRQGEIGNTIYF
cdr3_nt: TGTGCCAGCAGCTCGAGACAGGGGGAAATTGGAAACACCATATATTTT
v_call: TRBV11-2
j_call: TRBJ1-3
clone_size: once
d_call: TRBD1

cdr3_aa: CASSVVGTSGYNEQFF
cdr3_nt: TGTGCCAGCAGCGTAGTAGGAACTAGCGGGTATAATGAGCAGTTCTTC
v_call: TRBV9
j_call: TRBJ2-1
clone_size: -
d_call: TRBD2

cdr3_aa: CASSPGTGYGYTF
cdr3_nt: TGTGCCAGCAGCCCAGGGACGGGTTATGGCTACACCTTC
v_call: TRBV11-2
j_call: TRBJ1-2
clone_size: -
d_call: -

cdr3_aa: CATTSGPNEKLFF
cdr3_nt: TGTGCCACGACTTCCGGCCCTAATGAAAAACTGTTTTTT
v_call: TRBV10-3
j_call: TRBJ1-4
clone_size: once
d_call: -